This T cell receptor (beta chain) was recorded in a study of OX40 agonist ivuxolimab in advanced cancers. Findings and caveats of the study: Partial responders dosed at 0.1-3.0 mg/kg displayed clonal expansion ranking among the lowest.

In the case of this clone: Its cognate antigen is unknown.

TCRdb keeps only in-frame clones here, not all; method: immunoSEQ multiplex PCR. The data hold approximately 11,000 clones, with roughly 76% observed a single time. Trimming shortened V by 9 bases and J by 5 bases, and 13 bases separated the two germline ends. This CDR3 has 12 amino acids. Germline CDR1 is LGHNA and CDR2 is YNFKEQ. The input for sequencing was CD4+ or CD8+ T cells sorted from blood, taken in a trial of the OX40 agonist ivuxolimab. The TCR was taken from an adult with an advanced solid tumor such as melanoma, head and neck, liver or kidney cancer. The J gene is TRBJ1-1, the V gene TRBV4-2; TRBD1 is a possible D gene (5 bases). This chain's CDR3 is CASGGSGTEAFF. The CDR3 DNA sequence: TGTGCCAGTGGGGGGTCTGGAACTGAAGCTTTCTTT.